This TCR beta chain derives from a study of response to subunit inactivated influenza vaccine. This CDR3 spans 13 amino acids. V lost 6 bases and J lost 5, with 13 bases in between. CDR1 ENHRY and CDR2 SYGVKD come from the germline V gene. TCRdb re-derived calls from the RT-PCR reads in MiXCR, one entry per CDR3 protein. The sample consists of just under 550,000 distinct CDR3 sequences, approximately 20% of them appearing once. Ten or more counts support this clonotype. The same specimen was also included in a second study, on T cells expressing NK-cell markers. That paper adds: Researchers built TCR beta cDNA using 5'RACE template switching with UMIs. The authors sequenced eight donors, of whom seven were HCMV-seropositive and one was seronegative. The same clonotypes also predominated in the CD3+CD56-NKG2C+ fraction of a handful of donors.

The rearrangement uses TRBV10-3 and TRBJ1-1; D is perhaps TRBD1 (6 bases). The receptor comes from a man aged 45-65 years who received an inactivated influenza vaccine. The source was CD4+ T cells sorted from PBMCs, collected about 13 days after vaccination. CDR3 sequence reads: CAISPDSRTEAFF. The CDR3 coding sequence is TGTGCCATCAGCCCGGACAGTAGAACTGAAGCTTTCTTT.